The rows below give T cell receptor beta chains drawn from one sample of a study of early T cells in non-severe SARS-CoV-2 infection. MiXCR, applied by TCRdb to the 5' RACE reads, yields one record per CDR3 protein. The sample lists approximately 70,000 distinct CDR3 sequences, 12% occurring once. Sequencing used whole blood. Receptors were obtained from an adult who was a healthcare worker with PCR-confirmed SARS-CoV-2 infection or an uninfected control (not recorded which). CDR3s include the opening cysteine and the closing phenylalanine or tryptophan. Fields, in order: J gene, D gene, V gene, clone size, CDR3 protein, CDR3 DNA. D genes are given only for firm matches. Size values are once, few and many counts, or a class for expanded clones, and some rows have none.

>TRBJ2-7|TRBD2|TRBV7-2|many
CASSPERGAGYEQYF
TGTGCCAGCAGCCCCGAGCGGGGGGCTGGCTACGAGCAGTACTTC
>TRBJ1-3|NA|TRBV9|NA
CASQREGGNTIYF
TGTGCCAGCCAAAGGGAGGGTGGAAACACCATATATTTT
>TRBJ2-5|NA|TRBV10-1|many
CASSEGRQETQYF
TGCGCCAGCAGTGAAGGGCGGCAAGAGACCCAGTACTTC
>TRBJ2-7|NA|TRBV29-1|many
CSGATGRNEQYF
TGCAGCGGTGCGACAGGACGGAACGAGCAGTACTTC
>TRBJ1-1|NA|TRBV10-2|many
CASSEWAGNTEAFF
TGCGCCAGCAGTGAATGGGCCGGGAACACTGAAGCTTTCTTT
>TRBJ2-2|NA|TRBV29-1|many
CSVMGDWSGELFF
TGCAGCGTTATGGGGGATTGGTCCGGGGAGCTGTTTTTT
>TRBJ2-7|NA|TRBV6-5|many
CASSTHPYEQYF
TGTGCCAGCAGCACTCACCCCTACGAGCAGTACTTC
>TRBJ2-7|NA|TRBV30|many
CAWSVRRVDSYEQYF
TGTGCCTGGAGTGTACGGCGGGTCGATAGTTACGAGCAGTACTTC
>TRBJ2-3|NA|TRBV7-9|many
CASSPSANTQYF
TGTGCCAGCAGCCCTTCCGCGAATACGCAGTATTTT
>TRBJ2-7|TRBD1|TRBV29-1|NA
CSAGTGPSYEQYF
TGCAGCGCCGGGACAGGACCCTCCTACGAGCAGTACTTC